This T cell receptor (beta chain) was identified during a study of CD8 T cells in Susac syndrome (dated by TCRdb to about 2019). Looking at the study overall: Among the Susac syndrome patients who were sequenced, clinically active disease was present in more than 5 and clinical remission was observed in roughly eight. At the time of blood withdrawal, Susac syndrome patients were either therapy-naive, taking corticosteroids (with some also receiving IVIg), or on IVIg alone. Repertoire sequencing was used to test whether CD8+ T cell activation and differentiation in Susac syndrome was antigen driven.

As for this clonotype: Its antigen is not yet known. Base-call qualities are not available, and no considerably larger clone is one nucleotide away.

Peripheral blood CD8+ and CD4+ T cells from healthy donors, Susac syndrome patients and multiple sclerosis patients were profiled by high-throughput TCR beta sequencing. Recently defined diagnostic criteria for definite or probable disease were met by the Susac syndrome patients. CD8+ TEMRA cells were enriched by FACS, while bulk CD8+ and CD4+ T cells were purified by magnetic negative isolation. Blood was drawn into EDTA tubes, processed within 24 hours, and PBMCs were isolated by density gradient centrifugation. PBMCs intended for TCR sequencing were cryopreserved in liquid nitrogen and thawed later in a water bath at 37 degrees C. Purity of sorted or isolated CD4+, CD8+ and CD8+ TEMRA cells was at least 90%. Study-wide findings and limitations: The study acknowledged that relatively few individuals were included in the TCR sequencing and HLA analysis. In patients with Susac syndrome, the CD4+ T cell repertoire showed no detectable clonal expansion.

RNA was extracted using the RNeasy kit, and roughly 0.5 to 1 microgram was reverse transcribed with random hexamers. The immunoSEQ multiplex PCR assay, covering 54 Vbeta and 13 Jbeta segments, was used to amplify TCR beta CDR3 regions. To correct PCR amplification bias, a synthetic template baseline was used for both primer optimization and computational correction. The study's processing was this. Reads were annotated to V, D and J genes according to IMGT and were analyzed with immunoSEQ Analyzer, with only productive sequences retained. To calculate clonality, Shannon entropy was normalized by log2 of the number of productive unique sequences and then subtracted from one. For each patient and control, public and private clones were evaluated within the 100 most prevalent clones. A clone was defined as Susac-specific if it was absent from the healthy and MS cohorts, from some 1,100 published viral clones and from other ImmuneACCESS disease sequences. Using fastp at Q25 and MiXCR, TCRdb reprocessed the public reads and kept productive beta chains. Each entry is one CDR3 protein sequence, shown with its most common DNA and genes. The V and J calls and clone size come from TCRdb's table, not from the authors' own analysis. This sample is represented by roughly 200,000 distinct CDR3 sequences; roughly 94% of them were singletons. The ten largest clones take up approximately 0.099% of the sample.

This TCR was sampled from a human donor with Susac syndrome. Input material: CD4+ T cells from PBMCs.

The CDR3 region has the sequence CSVEDRRRPAFF. At the DNA level, the sequence is TGCAGCGTTGAAGATCGCCGCCGCCCAGCTTTCTTT. This chain joins TRBV29-1 to TRBJ1-1; confidence is insufficient to name the D gene. From a lookup of the germline V gene, CDR1 and CDR2 are SQVTM and ANQGSEA. From the cysteine through the phenylalanine, the CDR3 covers 12 amino acids. The entry retains the CDR3 DNA only, 36 bases that are in frame from base 1. Trimming takes 0 bases from V and 10 bases from J, and the germline ends sit 12 bases apart.